The 21 T cell receptor beta chains in this list originate from one sample, sequenced in a study of immune evolution from preneoplasia to lung adenocarcinoma. The table came from immunoSEQ multiplex PCR; TCRdb's copy has only in-frame clones and leaves some out. Among approximately 6,000 clones listed, approximately 83% were seen once. Sequences were obtained from FFPE lung adenocarcinoma in situ tissue. The receptor set was obtained from an older donor with lung adenocarcinoma.

In its sample, this clone was seen once. The rearrangement links TRBV15 to TRBJ2-5, with 8 bases fitting TRBD1. In germline, CDR1 is LNHNV, CDR2 YYDKDF (reference sequence). This CDR3 region has 17 residues. J was trimmed by 4 bases and V by 5 bases; bases with no gene match: 15. In nucleotides, the CDR3 is TGTGCCACCAGCCGATGGCCCCGGACAGGGTTCGGAGAGACCCAGTACTTC. This translates into CATSRWPRTGFGETQYF.

The rearrangement links TRBV5-4 to TRBJ1-1; TRBD1 matches 8 bases. V was pared by 2 bases and J by 0 bases, with 3 bases of the junction left unmatched. This CDR3 comprises 15 residues. From germline, CDR1 is SGHNT and CDR2 YYREEE (reference sequence). This CDR3 reads CASSFKTGVNTEAFF. CDR3 nucleotide sequence: TGTGCCAGCAGCTTCAAGACAGGGGTGAACACTGAAGCTTTCTTT.

V is TRBV4-2 and J is TRBJ1-5; D uncertain. With 0 bases removed from V and 3 bases from J, the gap between germline ends came to 9 bases. Germline values: CDR1 LGHNA, CDR2 YNFKEQ. The length of the CDR3 is 15 residues. As DNA, the CDR3 is TGTGCCAGCAGCCAAGACGGTCAGTTCAATCAGCCCCAGCATTTT. Protein product: CASSQDGQFNQPQHF.

The V and J genes are TRBV14 and TRBJ2-7, with D possibly matching TRBD1 (5 bases). V was clipped by 4 bases and J by 2 bases, with 12 bases between them. The CDR3 is 14 amino acids. Germline lookup yields CDR1 SGHDN and CDR2 FVKESK. The CDR3 nucleotides read TGTGCCAGCAGCCGCCTCGGCAGGGCCTACGAGCAGTACTTC. Its translation: CASSRLGRAYEQYF.

This sequence joins TRBV5-1 and TRBJ2-3, with 10 nucleotides matching TRBD2. Germline-derived CDR1 and CDR2 are SGHRS and YFSETQ. The CDR3 length is 15 residues. V lost 8 bases to trimming and J lost 2 bases; unmatched junction nucleotides: 8. CDR3 protein: CASRTSGRATDTQYF. The CDR3 nucleotides are TGCGCCAGTCGTACAAGCGGGAGGGCCACAGATACGCAGTATTTT.

In nucleotides, the CDR3 is TGTGCCAGCAGCCGAGGACCTTGCTCTGGAAACACCATATATTTT. This codes for CASSRGPCSGNTIYF. This sequence joins TRBV21-1 and TRBJ1-3. TRBV21-1 is a pseudogene locus. This CDR3 region has 15 residues.

CDR3 amino acids: CASSEGTNLNTGELFF. The CDR3 DNA reads TGCGCCAGCAGCGAAGGGACAAACCTGAACACCGGGGAGCTGTTTTTT. The chain employs TRBV5-1 and TRBJ2-2; a possible D gene is TRBD1 (6 bases). CDR3 length: 16 residues. Germline V lookup: CDR1 SGHRS, CDR2 YFSETQ. V lost 4 bases and J 1 base, leaving 14 bases between the germline ends.

The CDR3, as DNA: TGTGCCAGTCTCCTTGGGACAAGCTCCTACAATGAGCAGTTCTTC. Residues: CASLLGTSSYNEQFF. J is TRBJ2-1 and V is TRBV6-1; possible D gene TRBD1, 6 bases. Germline loops: CDR1 MNHNS, CDR2 SASEGT. V lost 9 bases and J lost 0, with 15 bases in between. The CDR3 spans 15 residues.

This clone has just one count. This rearrangement joins TRBV7-9 to TRBJ2-1; 11 nucleotides align to TRBD2. The length of the CDR3 is 15 residues. V trimming: 3 bases; J trimming: 7 bases; junction bases outside the gene matches: 5. CDR1 SEHNR and CDR2 FQNEAQ come from the germline V gene (reference sequence). As DNA, the CDR3 is TGTGCCAGCAGCTTTCTAGCGGGAGGAGGAAATGAGCAGTTCTTC. Protein sequence: CASSFLAGGGNEQFF.

The chain carries TRBV5-6 and TRBJ2-1; no reliable D call. The CDR3 length is 13 residues. Trimming shortened V by 0 bases and J by 6 bases, and 7 bases separated the two germline ends. Germline V gives CDR1 SGHDT, CDR2 YYEEEE. CDR3 nucleotides: TGTGCCAGCAGCTTGGGAGTGGGCAATGAGCAGTTCTTC. Its translation: CASSLGVGNEQFF. The complete variable domain, with remaining parts taken from reference TRBV5-6 and TRBJ2-1, reads DAGVTQSPTHLIKTRGQQVTLRCSPKSGHDTVSWYQQALGQGPQFIFQYYEEEERQRGNFPDRFSGHQFPNYSSELNVNALLLGDSALYLCASSLGVGNEQFFGPGTRLTVL.

Note on this clone: At one end the junction does not follow the germline gene, possibly because of a read error. The same CDR3 can be traced to other DNA sequences in this sample. V gene TRBV30 combines with J gene TRBJ2-2, with D possibly matching TRBD1 (6 bases). CDR1 is GTSNPN and CDR2 is SVGIG in the germline V gene (reference sequence). The CDR3 is made up of 13 amino acids. CDR3 region: CAWSPQGTGELFF. CDR3 nucleotide sequence: TGTGCCTGGAGTCCACAGGGAACCGGGGAACTGTTTTTT.

This chain uses TRBV29-1 with TRBJ1-2; D not resolved. V lost 1 base, J lost 4 bases, and 13 bases lay in between. This CDR3 is 14 amino acids long. Germline-derived CDR1 and CDR2 are SQVTM and ANQGSEA. The CDR3 bases are TGCAGCGTTGAAGGGGGTAGGACGGGCTATGGCTACACCTTC. Protein: CSVEGGRTGYGYTF.

The V and J genes are TRBV18 and TRBJ1-1; 7 bases are a match to TRBD1. This CDR3 has 13 residues. Per germline, CDR1 KGHSH and CDR2 LQKENI. J lost 2 bases, V lost 6 bases, and 3 bases had no gene match. CDR3 coding DNA: TGTGCCAGCTCGCGACAGGGCAACACTGAAGCTTTCTTT. It codes for CASSRQGNTEAFF.

By share, this clone counts as medium-sized (0.01 to 0.1%). The chain couples TRBV7-6 to TRBJ2-2; TRBD1 matches at 9 bases. The CDR3 covers 17 residues. Trimming took 0 bases from V and 5 from J; bases not matched to a gene: 7. Germline V gene data show CDR1 as SGHVS and CDR2 as FNYEAQ. The DNA of the CDR3 is TGTGCCAGCAGCTTAGCCCGTCCCGGGACAGGGACCGGGGAGCTGTTTTTT. This sequence encodes CASSLARPGTGTGELFF.

This chain links TRBV7-9 with TRBJ1-2; 7 bases are shared with TRBD1. The CDR3 sequence is 16 residues long. Trimming removed 4 bases from V and 0 bases from J; junction bases left unmatched: 8. Germline assignment: CDR1 SEHNR and CDR2 FQNEAQ (reference sequence). CDR3 amino acids: CASSSYEGASNYGYTF. The CDR3 DNA is TGTGCCAGCAGCTCATATGAGGGGGCTTCTAACTATGGCTACACCTTC.

CDR3 bases: TGTGCCAGCTCACCGGGACTAGCGGGAACCTACAATGAGCAGTTCTTC. Its protein product is CASSPGLAGTYNEQFF. V and J are TRBV18 and TRBJ2-1; 13 positions match TRBD2. The V gene's germline CDR1 is KGHSH and CDR2 LQKENI. The CDR3 spans 16 residues. Trimming at V came to 3 bases and at J to 2 bases, leaving 1 base not matched to a gene.

The rearrangement uses TRBV20-1 and TRBJ2-1; no reliable D call. The germline CDR1 and CDR2 sequences are DFQATT and SNEGSKA (reference sequence). The CDR3 sequence is 11 residues long. With 3 bases removed from V and 2 bases from J, the gap between germline ends came to 2 bases. The DNA of the CDR3 is TGCAGTGCTAGGGCCTACAATGAGCAGTTCTTC. It yields the protein CSARAYNEQFF.

The V and J genes are TRBV9 and TRBJ1-5, with 9 bases matching TRBD1. After removal of 3 bases from V and 6 bases from J, the junction contained 7 bases not matched to a gene. The CDR3 totals 15 residues. Germline values: CDR1 SGDLS, CDR2 YYNGEE. This chain's CDR3 is CASSAGTGFIQPQHF. CDR3 DNA sequence: TGTGCCAGCAGCGCCGGGACAGGGTTCATTCAGCCCCAGCATTTT.

V usage is TRBV5-1 and J usage is TRBJ2-5; 10 bases map to TRBD2. The CDR3 consists of 14 residues. Germline-derived CDR1 and CDR2 are SGHRS and YFSETQ. With V trimmed by 4 bases and J by 4 bases, 4 bases remained unmatched. The CDR3 reads CASSPRLAGETQYF. DNA for the CDR3: TGCGCCAGCAGCCCTAGACTAGCGGGAGAGACCCAGTACTTC.

V is TRBV10-2 and J is TRBJ2-1; 8 positions agree with TRBD2. The CDR3 has 15 residues. Trimming took 2 bases from V and 13 from J; bases not matched to a gene: 13. The V gene's germline CDR1 is WSHSY and CDR2 SAAADI. The DNA for the CDR3 is TGCGCCAGCAGTGAGCCCGGATGGCGCGGGAGGTTTCAGTTCTTC. Its translation is CASSEPGWRGRFQFF.

The chain couples TRBV5-8 to TRBJ2-1; 12 nucleotides match TRBD2. Germline V lookup: CDR1 SGHTS, CDR2 YDEGEE. The trim removed 0 bases at V and 7 bases at J, leaving 2 bases unmatched. The CDR3 contains 15 residues. For the CDR3, the DNA is TGTGCCAGCAGCTTGGGTGGACTAGCGGGGAATGAGCAGTTCTTC. It yields the protein CASSLGGLAGNEQFF.